This T cell receptor beta chain was captured by sequencing in a study of blood T cell repertoires in COVID-19. Study-wide background: Collection of acute and convalescent COVID-19 samples took place in the United States, Italy and Spain. PBMCs, B-cell-depleted T cells, or T cells provided the cDNA or gDNA that made up the material.

Germline CDR1 KGHSH, CDR2 LQKENI. This CDR3 is built from 14 residues. The V and J ends lost 6 bases and 11 bases, in that order; junction bases with no gene match: 8. Per the study methods: Reference gene primer amplification gave estimated nucleated cell counts. Libraries were prepared by immunoSEQ multiplex PCR; TCRdb keeps only in-frame clonotypes and omits some of them. V, J and clone size were drawn from that table, and D and trimming were deduced from the DNA. The table includes fewer than 250,000 clones, roughly 86% detected once. Specimen: peripheral blood. The genes are TRBV18 and TRBJ2-7; the match to TRBD2 covers 15 bases. The TCR was taken from a man between 50 and 59 years old with acute or convalescent COVID-19. CDR3 protein: CASSSGLAGGGEYF. The CDR3 nucleotides read TGTGCCAGCTCCTCGGGACTAGCGGGAGGAGGGGAGTACTTC.